Each of the 13 T cell receptor beta chains below was sequenced from the same sample in a study of cytomegalovirus exposure and HLA in healthy donors. The PCR contained 60 Vbeta and 13 Jbeta primers. The data were produced by immunoSEQ multiplex PCR, yet TCRdb's version contains in-frame clones alone and is incomplete. Seen in this sample are around 60,000 clones; the ten most common clones hold 4% to 5.5%. Sequencing was performed on PBMCs. The receptors were sampled from a young man in good health and CMV-seropositive.

This chain connects TRBV5-1 to TRBJ2-5; 10 bases match TRBD1. Germline CDR1 and CDR2: SGHRS and YFSETQ. The CDR3 extends over 14 amino acids. The V and J ends lost 4 bases and 3 bases, in that order; junction bases with no gene match: 3. CDR3 loop: CASSIGTGEETQYF. In DNA, the CDR3 is TGCGCCAGCAGCATAGGGACAGGGGAAGAGACCCAGTACTTC.

V usage is TRBV6-6 and J usage is TRBJ1-1; D perhaps matches TRBD1 (5 bases). There are 10 residues in the CDR3. Germline V gives CDR1 MNHNY, CDR2 SVGAGI (reference sequence). With 6 bases removed from V and 8 bases from J, the gap between germline ends came to 7 bases. The CDR3 loop is CASSRQEAFF. The DNA for the CDR3 is TGTGCCAGCAGCAGACAGGAAGCTTTCTTT.

The rearrangement joins TRBV6-6 to TRBJ1-5; unclear D gene. The CDR3 has 14 residues. CDR1 and CDR2 (germline): MNHNY, SVGAGI (reference sequence). V was pared by 5 bases and J by 4 bases, with 12 bases between. The CDR3 is CASSVAGTNQPQHF. CDR3 DNA sequence: TGTGCCAGCAGTGTTGCAGGCACTAATCAGCCCCAGCATTTT.

V is TRBV30 and J is TRBJ2-7; tentatively, D is TRBD2 (7 bases). Germline V gene data show CDR1 as GTSNPN and CDR2 as SVGIG (reference sequence). The V gene lost 5 bases and the J gene lost 4 bases, with 21 bases spanning the gap. The CDR3 loop spans 15 amino acids. CDR3 bases: TGTGCCTGGGGGGGGGCAACGAGCGGGGCTTACGAGCAGTACTTC. Translating it yields CAWGGATSGAYEQYF.

The J gene is TRBJ2-1, the V gene TRBV19; 9 bases line up with TRBD1. This CDR3 spans 18 amino acids. CDR1 LNHDA and CDR2 SQIVND come from the germline V gene (reference sequence). The trim removed 4 bases at V and 8 bases at J, leaving 18 bases unmatched. CDR3 loop: CASSNPTGGKVYRDEQFF. The CDR3 DNA is TGTGCCAGTAGTAACCCGACAGGGGGGAAAGTTTACAGAGATGAGCAGTTCTTC.

The V call is TRBV19, the J call TRBJ2-5; TRBD1 aligns across 7 bases. The J segment lost 5 bases and the V segment lost 3 bases, leaving 12 bases of the junction unmatched. The CDR3 contains 16 residues. Looked up from germline, CDR1 is LNHDA and CDR2 is SQIVND (reference sequence). As DNA, the CDR3 is TGTGCCAGTAGTATTCTTGACAGGGCGTCCTCGGAGACCCAGTACTTC. Encoded protein: CASSILDRASSETQYF.

The J gene is TRBJ2-1, the V gene TRBV7-8; 7 bases align to TRBD1. Per germline, CDR1 SGHVS and CDR2 FQNEAQ. The CDR3 has 18 amino acids. After removal of 1 base from V and 4 bases from J, the junction contained 13 bases not matched to a gene. In DNA form, the CDR3 reads TGTGCCAGCAGCTTAGGCCGTCCCGGGACAGAGCTATACAATGAGCAGTTCTTC. Protein: CASSLGRPGTELYNEQFF.

V and J are TRBV5-4 and TRBJ2-5; the D is unclear. From germline, CDR1 is SGHNT and CDR2 YYREEE (reference sequence). CDR3 length: 16 amino acids. The V end was cut by 0 bases, the J end by 4 bases, with 16 bases between. CDR3 sequence reads: CASSLDPSVFAETQYF. In DNA, the CDR3 is TGTGCCAGCAGCTTGGATCCGAGTGTCTTTGCAGAGACCCAGTACTTC.

This chain connects TRBV15 to TRBJ1-2; tentative D call: TRBD1 (6 bases). Germline V lookup: CDR1 LNHNV, CDR2 YYDKDF (reference sequence). The CDR3 has 16 residues. The germline V and J ends were trimmed by 0 bases and 5 bases, with 16 bases remaining between them. The CDR3 DNA reads TGTGCCACCAGCAGAGACCGGGACAAGAAAGTGTATGGCTACACCTTC. It specifies CATSRDRDKKVYGYTF.

This sequence joins TRBV6-4 and TRBJ2-2; a weak D match, TRBD1 (5 bases). The CDR3 totals 13 residues. The germline V gene encodes CDR1 MRHNA and CDR2 SNTAGT. The V end lost 3 bases, the J end lost 3 bases, and 5 bases lay between the germline ends. Here the CDR3 DNA reads TGTGCCAGCAGTGAAGGGGACACCGGGGAGCTGTTTTTT. It translates to CASSEGDTGELFF.

CDR3 sequence (DNA): TGTGCCTGGAGTGCCAGTAATAATCAGCCCCAGCATTTT. This gives the protein CAWSASNNQPQHF. The V call is TRBV30, the J call TRBJ1-5, with D unresolved. V was shortened by 1 base and J by 4 bases, with 8 bases between the two germline ends. CDR3 length: 13 residues. Germline values: CDR1 GTSNPN, CDR2 SVGIG (reference sequence).

This rearrangement joins TRBV4-1 to TRBJ1-1; D uncertain. Between the trimmed V and J ends, which lost 2 bases and 1 base, there was a span of 11 bases. This CDR3 comprises 15 residues. The V gene's germline CDR1 is MGHRA and CDR2 YSYEKL. CDR3 residues: CASSQYATGNTEAFF. In nucleotides, the CDR3 is TGCGCCAGCAGCCAATACGCGACGGGGAACACTGAAGCTTTCTTT.

Turning to this clone: Other DNA variants within this sample encode the same CDR3. The V and J genes are TRBV15 and TRBJ2-7, with TRBD1 matching 8 bases. The CDR3 covers 14 residues. CDR1 is LNHNV and CDR2 is YYDKDF in the germline V gene (reference sequence). V was pared by 1 base and J by 7 bases, with 6 bases of the junction left unmatched. The CDR3 is CATSRGQGAGEQYF. CDR3 nucleotides: TGTGCCACCAGCAGAGGGCAGGGGGCGGGAGAGCAGTACTTC.